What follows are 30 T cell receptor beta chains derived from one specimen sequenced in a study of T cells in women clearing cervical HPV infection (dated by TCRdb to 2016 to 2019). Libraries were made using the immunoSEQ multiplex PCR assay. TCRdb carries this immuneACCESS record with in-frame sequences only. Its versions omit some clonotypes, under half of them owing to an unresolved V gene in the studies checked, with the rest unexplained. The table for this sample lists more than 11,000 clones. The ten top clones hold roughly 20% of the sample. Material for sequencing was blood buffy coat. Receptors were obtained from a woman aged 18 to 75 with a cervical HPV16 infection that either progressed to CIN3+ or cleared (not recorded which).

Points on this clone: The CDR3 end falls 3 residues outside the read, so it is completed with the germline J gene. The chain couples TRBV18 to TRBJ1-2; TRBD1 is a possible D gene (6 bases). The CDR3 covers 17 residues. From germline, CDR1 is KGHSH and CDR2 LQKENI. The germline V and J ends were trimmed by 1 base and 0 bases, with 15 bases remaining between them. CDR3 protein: CASSPLLDSPTNYGYTF. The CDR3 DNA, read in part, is TGTGCCAGCTCACCACTCCTGGACAGCCCAACTAACTATGGC.

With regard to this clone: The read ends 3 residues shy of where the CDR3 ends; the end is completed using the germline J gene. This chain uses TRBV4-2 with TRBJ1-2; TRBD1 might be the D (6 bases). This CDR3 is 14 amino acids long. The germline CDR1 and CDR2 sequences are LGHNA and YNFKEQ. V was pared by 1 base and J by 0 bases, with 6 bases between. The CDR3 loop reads CASSQGTANYGYTF. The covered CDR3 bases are TGTGCCAGCAGCCAAGGGACAGCTAACTATGGC.

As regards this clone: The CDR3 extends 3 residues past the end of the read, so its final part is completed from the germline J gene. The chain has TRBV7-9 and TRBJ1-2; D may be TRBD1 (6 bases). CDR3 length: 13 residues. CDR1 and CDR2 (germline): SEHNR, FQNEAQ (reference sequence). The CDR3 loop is CASSRQDSHDYTF. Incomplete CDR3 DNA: TGTGCCAGCAGCCGACAGGATTCTCACGAC.

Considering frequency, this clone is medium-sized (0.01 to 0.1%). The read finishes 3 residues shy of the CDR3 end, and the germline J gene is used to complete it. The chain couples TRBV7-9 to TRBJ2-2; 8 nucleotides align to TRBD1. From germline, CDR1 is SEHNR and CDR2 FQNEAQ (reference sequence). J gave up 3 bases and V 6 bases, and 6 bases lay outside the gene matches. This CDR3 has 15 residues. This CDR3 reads CASRPGQGDTGELFF. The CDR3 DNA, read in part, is TGTGCCAGCAGGCCTGGACAGGGCGACACCGGGGAG.

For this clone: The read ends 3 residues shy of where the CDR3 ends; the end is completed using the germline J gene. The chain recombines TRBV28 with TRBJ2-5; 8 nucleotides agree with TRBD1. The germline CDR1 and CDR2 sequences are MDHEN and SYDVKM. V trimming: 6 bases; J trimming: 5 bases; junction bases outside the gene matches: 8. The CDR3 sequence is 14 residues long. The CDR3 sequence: CASSQTGAQETQYF. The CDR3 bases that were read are TGTGCCAGCAGCCAGACAGGGGCGCAGGAGACC. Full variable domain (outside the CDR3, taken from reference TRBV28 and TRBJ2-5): DVKVTQSSRYLVKRTGEKVFLECVQDMDHENMFWYRQDPGLGLRLIYFSYDVKMKEKGDIPEGYSVSREKKERFSLILESASTNQTSMYLCASSQTGAQETQYFGPGTRLLVL.

CDR3 bases read: TGCGCCAGCACGACAGCGAGCCCAGATACG. Encoded protein: CASTTASPDT. The entire CDR3 is CASTTASPDTQYF. The gene calls are TRBV5-1 and TRBJ2-3; tentatively, D is TRBD1 (5 bases). The read ends 3 residues early relative to the CDR3; the germline J gene fills the gap. Between the trimmed V and J ends, which lost 6 bases and 4 bases, there was a span of 12 bases. CDR1 is SGHRS and CDR2 is YFSETQ in the germline V gene. The CDR3 is made up of 13 amino acids.

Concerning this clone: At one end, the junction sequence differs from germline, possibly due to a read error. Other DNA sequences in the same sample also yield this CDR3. CDR3 DNA, as far as it was read: TGTGCCTGGGACAAGCACTCTGGAAACACT. Amino acids: CAWDKHSGNT. The complete CDR3 reads CAWDKHSGNTIYF. V and J are TRBV30 and TRBJ1-3, with D uncertain. The CDR3 end lies 3 residues beyond the end of the read and is filled in from the germline J gene. Germline V gives CDR1 GTSNPN, CDR2 SVGIG (reference sequence). CDR3 length equals 13 residues.

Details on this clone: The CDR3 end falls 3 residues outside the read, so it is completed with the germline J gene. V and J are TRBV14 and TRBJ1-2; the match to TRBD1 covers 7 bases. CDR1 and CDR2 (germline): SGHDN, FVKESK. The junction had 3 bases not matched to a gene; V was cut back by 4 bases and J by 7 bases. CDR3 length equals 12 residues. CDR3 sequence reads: CASSRDRVGYTF. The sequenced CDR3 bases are TGTGCCAGCAGCCGCGACAGGGTTGGC.

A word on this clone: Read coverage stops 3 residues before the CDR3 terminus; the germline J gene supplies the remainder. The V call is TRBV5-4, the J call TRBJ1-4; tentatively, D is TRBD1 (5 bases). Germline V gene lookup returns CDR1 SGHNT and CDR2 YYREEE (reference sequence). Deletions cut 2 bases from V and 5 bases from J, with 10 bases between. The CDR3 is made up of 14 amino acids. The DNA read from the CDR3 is TGTGCCAGCAGCTTCCAGGGAGAGAATGAAAAA. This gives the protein CASSFQGENEK. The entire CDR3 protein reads CASSFQGENEKLFF.

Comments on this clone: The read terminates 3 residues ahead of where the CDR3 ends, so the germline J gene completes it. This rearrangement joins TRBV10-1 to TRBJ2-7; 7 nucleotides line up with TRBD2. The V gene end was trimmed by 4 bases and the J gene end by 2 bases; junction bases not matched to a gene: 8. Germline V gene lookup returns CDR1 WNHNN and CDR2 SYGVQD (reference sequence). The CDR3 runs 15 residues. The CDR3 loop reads CASSAEVAGTYEQYF. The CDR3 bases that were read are TGCGCCAGCAGTGCCGAAGTAGCGGGTACCTACGAG.

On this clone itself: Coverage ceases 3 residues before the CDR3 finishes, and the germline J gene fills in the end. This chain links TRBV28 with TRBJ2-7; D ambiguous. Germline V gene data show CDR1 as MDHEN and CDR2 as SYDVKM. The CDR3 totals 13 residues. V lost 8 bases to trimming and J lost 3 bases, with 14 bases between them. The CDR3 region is CASSTAPLYEQYF. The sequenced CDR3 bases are TGTGCCAGCTCTACCGCCCCTCTCTACGAG. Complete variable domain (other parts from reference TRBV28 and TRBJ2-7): DVKVTQSSRYLVKRTGEKVFLECVQDMDHENMFWYRQDPGLGLRLIYFSYDVKMKEKGDIPEGYSVSREKKERFSLILESASTNQTSMYLCASSTAPLYEQYFGPGTRLTVT.

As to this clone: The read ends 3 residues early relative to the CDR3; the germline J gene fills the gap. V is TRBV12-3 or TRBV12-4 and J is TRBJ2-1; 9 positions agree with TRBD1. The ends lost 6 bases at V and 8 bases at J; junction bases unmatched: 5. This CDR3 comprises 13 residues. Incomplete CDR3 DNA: TGTGCCAGCAGCGCGGACAGGGGCCATGAG. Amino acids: CASSADRGHE. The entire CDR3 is CASSADRGHEQFF.

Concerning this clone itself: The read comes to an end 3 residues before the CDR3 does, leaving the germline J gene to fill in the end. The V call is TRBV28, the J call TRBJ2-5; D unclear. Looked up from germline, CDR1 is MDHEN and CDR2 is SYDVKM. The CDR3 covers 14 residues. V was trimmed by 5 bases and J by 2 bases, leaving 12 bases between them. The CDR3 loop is CASSGRQWQETQYF. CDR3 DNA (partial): TGTGCCAGCAGTGGCCGCCAGTGGCAAGAGACC.

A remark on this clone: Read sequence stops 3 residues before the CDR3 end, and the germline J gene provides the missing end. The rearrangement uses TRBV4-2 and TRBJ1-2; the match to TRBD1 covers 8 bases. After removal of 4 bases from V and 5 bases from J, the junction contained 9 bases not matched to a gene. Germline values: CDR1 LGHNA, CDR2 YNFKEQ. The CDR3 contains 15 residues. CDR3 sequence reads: CASSPSLQGEYGYTF. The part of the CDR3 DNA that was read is TGTGCCAGCAGCCCTAGTTTACAGGGGGAATATGGC.

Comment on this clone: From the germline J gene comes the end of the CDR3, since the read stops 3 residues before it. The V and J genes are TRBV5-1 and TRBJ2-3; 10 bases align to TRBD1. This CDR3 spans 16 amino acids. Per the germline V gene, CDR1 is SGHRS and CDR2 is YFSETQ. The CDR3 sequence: CASSLAGTGEGETQYF. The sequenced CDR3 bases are TGCGCCAGCAGCTTGGCCGGGACAGGGGAGGGAGAGACG. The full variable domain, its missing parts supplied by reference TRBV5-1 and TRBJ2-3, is KAGVTQTPRYLIKTRGQQVTLSCSPISGHRSVSWYQQTPGQGLQFLFEYFSETQRNKGNFPGRFSGRQFSNSRSEMNVSTLELGDSALYLCASSLAGTGEGETQYFGPGTRLTVL.

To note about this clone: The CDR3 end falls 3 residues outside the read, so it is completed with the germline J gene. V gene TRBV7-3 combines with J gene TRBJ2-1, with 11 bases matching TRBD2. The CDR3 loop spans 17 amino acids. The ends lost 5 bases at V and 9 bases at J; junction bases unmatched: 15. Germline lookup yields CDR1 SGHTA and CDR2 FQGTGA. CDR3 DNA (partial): TGTGCCAGCAGCCCGATAGCGGGGGGGCCGGTCGGTCTTGAG. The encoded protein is CASSPIAGGPVGLE. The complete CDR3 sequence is CASSPIAGGPVGLEQFF. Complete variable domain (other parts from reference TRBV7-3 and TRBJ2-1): GAGVSQTPSNKVTEKGKYVELRCDPISGHTALYWYRQSLGQGPEFLIYFQGTGAADDSGLPNDRFFAVRPEGSVSTLKIQRTERGDSAVYLCASSPIAGGPVGLEQFFGPGTRLTVL.

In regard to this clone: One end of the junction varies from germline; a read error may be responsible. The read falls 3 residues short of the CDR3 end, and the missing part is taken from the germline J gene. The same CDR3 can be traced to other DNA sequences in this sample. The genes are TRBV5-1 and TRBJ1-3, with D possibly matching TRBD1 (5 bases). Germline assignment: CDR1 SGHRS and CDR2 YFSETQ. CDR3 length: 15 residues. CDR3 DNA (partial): TGCGCCAGCAGCCGCGACAGCAGCTCTGGAAACACA. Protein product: CASSRDSSSGNT. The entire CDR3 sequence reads CASSRDSSSGNTIYF.

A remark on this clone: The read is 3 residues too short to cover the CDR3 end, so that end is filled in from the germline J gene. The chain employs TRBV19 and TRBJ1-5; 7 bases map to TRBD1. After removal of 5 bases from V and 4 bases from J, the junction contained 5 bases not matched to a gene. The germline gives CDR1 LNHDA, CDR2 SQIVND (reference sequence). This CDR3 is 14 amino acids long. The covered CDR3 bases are TGTGCCAGTAGTGTGGACAGGCCTAATCAGCCC. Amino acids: CASSVDRPNQP. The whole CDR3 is CASSVDRPNQPQHF.

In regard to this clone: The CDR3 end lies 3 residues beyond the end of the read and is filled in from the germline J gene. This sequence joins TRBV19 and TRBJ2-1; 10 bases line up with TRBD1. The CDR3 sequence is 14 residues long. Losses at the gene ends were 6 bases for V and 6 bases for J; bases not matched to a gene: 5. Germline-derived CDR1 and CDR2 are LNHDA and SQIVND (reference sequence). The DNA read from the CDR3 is TGTGCCAGTAGCCTGGGACAGGGGATCAATGAG. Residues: CASSLGQGINE. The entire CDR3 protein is CASSLGQGINEQFF.

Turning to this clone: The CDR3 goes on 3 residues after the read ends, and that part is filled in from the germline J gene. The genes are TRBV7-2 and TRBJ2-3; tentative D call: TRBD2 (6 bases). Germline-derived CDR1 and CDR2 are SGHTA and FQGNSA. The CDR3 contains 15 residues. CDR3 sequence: CASSLYKRAQETQYF. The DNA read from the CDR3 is TGTGCCAGCAGCTTGTATAAGCGGGCCCAAGAGACG. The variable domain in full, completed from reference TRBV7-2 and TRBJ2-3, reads GAGVSQSPSNKVTEKGKDVELRCDPISGHTALYWYRQSLGQGLEFLIYFQGNSAPDKSGLPSDRFSAERTGGSVSTLTIQRTQQEDSAVYLCASSLYKRAQETQYFGPGTRLTVL.

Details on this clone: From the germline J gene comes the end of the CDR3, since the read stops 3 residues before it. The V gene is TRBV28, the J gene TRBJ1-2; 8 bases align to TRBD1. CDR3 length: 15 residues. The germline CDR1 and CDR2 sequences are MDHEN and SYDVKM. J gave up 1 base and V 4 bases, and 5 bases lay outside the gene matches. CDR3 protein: CASSSLDRVNYGYTF. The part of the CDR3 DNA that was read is TGTGCCAGCAGTTCATTGGACAGGGTTAACTATGGC.

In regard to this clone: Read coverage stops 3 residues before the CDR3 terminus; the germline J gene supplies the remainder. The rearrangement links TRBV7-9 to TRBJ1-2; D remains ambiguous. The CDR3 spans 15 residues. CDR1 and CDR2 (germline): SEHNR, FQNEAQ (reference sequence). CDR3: CASSPQERSSYDYTF. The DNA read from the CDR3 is TGTGCCAGCAGCCCCCAAGAGCGCAGCTCCTACGAC.

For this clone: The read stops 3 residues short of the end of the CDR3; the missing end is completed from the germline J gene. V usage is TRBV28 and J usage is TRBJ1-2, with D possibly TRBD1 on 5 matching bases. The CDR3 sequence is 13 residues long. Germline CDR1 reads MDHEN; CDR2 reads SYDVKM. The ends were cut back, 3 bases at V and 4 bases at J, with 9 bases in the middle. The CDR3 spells CASSLTAVYGYTF. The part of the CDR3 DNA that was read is TGTGCCAGCAGTTTGACAGCAGTCTATGGC.

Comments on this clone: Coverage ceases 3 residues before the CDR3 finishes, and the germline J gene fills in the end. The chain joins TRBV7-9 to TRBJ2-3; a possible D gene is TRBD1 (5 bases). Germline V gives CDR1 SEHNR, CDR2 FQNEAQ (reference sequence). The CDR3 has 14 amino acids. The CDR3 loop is CASSFGQIQETQYF. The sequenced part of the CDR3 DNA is TGTGCCAGCAGCTTTGGACAAATCCAAGAGACG.

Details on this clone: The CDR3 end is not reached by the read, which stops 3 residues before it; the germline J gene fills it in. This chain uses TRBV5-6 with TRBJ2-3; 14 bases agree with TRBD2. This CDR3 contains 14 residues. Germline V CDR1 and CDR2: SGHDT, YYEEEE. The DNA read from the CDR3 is TGTGCCAGCGGACTAGCGGGGGGCCAAGAGACG. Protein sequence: CASGLAGGQET. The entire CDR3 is CASGLAGGQETQYF.

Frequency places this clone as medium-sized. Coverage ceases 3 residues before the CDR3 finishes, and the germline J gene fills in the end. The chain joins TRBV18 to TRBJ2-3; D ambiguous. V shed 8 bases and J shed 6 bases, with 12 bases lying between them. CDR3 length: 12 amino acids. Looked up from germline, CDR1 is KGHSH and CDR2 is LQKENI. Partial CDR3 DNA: TGTGCCAGCATCGACTCAGCGGATACG. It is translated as CASIDSADT. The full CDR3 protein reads CASIDSADTQYF. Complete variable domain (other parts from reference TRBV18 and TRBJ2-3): NAGVMQNPRHLVRRRGQEARLRCSPMKGHSHVYWYRQLPEEGLKFMVYLQKENIIDESGMPKERFSAEFPKEGPSILRIQQVVRGDSAAYFCASIDSADTQYFGPGTRLTVL.

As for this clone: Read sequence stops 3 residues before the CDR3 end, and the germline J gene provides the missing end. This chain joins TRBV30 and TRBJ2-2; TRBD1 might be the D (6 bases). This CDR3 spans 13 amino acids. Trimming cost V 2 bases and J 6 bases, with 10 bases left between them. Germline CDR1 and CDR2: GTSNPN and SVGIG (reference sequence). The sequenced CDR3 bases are TGTGCCTGGAGTTCCCAGGGGTCCGGGGAG. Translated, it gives CAWSSQGSGE. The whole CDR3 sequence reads CAWSSQGSGELFF.

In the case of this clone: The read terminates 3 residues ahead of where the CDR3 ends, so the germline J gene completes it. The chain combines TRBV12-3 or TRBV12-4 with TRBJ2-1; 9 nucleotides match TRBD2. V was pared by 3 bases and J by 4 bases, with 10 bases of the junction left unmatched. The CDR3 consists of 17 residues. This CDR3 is CASSFLGGGAVYNEQFF. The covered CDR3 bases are TGTGCCAGCAGTTTCCTCGGCGGGGGGGCTGTTTACAATGAG.

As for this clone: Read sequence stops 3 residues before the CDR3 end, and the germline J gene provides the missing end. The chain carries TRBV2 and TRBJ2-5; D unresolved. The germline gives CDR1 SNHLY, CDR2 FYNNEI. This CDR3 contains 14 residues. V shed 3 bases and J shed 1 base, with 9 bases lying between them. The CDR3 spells CASSDRTAQETQYF. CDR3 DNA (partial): TGTGCCAGCAGTGATCGAACAGCCCAAGAGACC.

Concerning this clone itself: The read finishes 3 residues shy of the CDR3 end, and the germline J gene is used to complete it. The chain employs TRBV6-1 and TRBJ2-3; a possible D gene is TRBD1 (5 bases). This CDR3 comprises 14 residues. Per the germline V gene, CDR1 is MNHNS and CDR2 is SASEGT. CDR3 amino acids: CASSVTVSNQPQYF. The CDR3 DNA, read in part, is TGTGCCAGCAGTGTGACAGTTAGCAATCAGCCG.